The sample holds many counts of the clone carrying this TCR beta chain. The sample originates from a study of Graves' ophthalmopathy and Graves' hyperthyroidism. The germline V gene has CDR1 MNHNS and CDR2 SASEGT. The CDR3 runs 14 residues. Trimming stripped 2 bases from V and 6 bases from J, with 14 bases between. As the template, RNA transcripts were used to amplify TCR beta CDR3 regions. HTBI-primed first-round RT-PCR preceded second-round multiplex PCR. TCRdb reanalysed the multiplex PCR reads using MiXCR and keeps one entry per CDR3 protein. This repertoire shows hundreds of thousands of distinct CDR3 sequences, about 20% found once; its top ten account for approximately 6.5%. A follow-up of 18 months without ophthalmopathy meant that hyperthyroidism was stable.

The chain combines TRBV6-1 with TRBJ2-7; D gene ambiguous. The sequenced material came from peripheral blood. The source of this sequence is a woman between 18 and 29 years old with stable Graves' hyperthyroidism. Some clones in this sample may be carry-over from other donors' samples. The CDR3 DNA follows: TGTGCCAGCAGTGAATTCCTTCCCCACGGCGAGCAGTACTTC. Protein product: CASSEFLPHGEQYF.